The TCR beta chain described here comes from a study of patients and donors after allogeneic stem cell transplantation. MiXCR, applied by TCRdb to the RT-PCR reads, yields one record per CDR3 protein. Here the sample spans roughly 230,000 distinct CDR3 sequences, over 12% being singletons. This clonotype was counted ten times or more. V was pared by 6 bases and J by 5 bases, with 13 bases of the junction left unmatched. Germline V lookup: CDR1 DFQATT, CDR2 SNEGSKA (reference sequence). The length of the CDR3 is 16 residues. The sample was blood, either unsorted or a sorted T cell fraction (not recorded which). V is TRBV20-1 and J is TRBJ2-3; TRBD2 aligns across 11 bases. The clonotype comes from a human donor who was either an allogeneic HSCT recipient or a stem cell or donor lymphocyte infusion donor (not recorded which). It is not recorded whose cells these are; they may come from a transplant donor. CDR3 coding DNA: TGCAGTGCCTCGGGTGTAGCGGGGGGGCATGTAGATACGCAGTATTTT. Translated: CSASGVAGGHVDTQYF.